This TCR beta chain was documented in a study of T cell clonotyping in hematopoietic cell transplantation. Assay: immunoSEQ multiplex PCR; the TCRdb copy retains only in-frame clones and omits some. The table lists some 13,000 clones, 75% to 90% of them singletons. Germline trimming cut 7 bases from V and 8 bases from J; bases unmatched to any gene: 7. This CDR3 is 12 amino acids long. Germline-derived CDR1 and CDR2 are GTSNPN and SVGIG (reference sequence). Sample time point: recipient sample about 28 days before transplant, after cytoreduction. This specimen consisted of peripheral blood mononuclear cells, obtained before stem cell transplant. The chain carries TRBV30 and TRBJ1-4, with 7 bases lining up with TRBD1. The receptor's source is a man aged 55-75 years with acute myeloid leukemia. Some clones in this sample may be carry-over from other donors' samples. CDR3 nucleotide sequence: TGTGCCTTTACAGGGGTGGGAGAAAAACTGTTTTTT. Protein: CAFTGVGEKLFF.